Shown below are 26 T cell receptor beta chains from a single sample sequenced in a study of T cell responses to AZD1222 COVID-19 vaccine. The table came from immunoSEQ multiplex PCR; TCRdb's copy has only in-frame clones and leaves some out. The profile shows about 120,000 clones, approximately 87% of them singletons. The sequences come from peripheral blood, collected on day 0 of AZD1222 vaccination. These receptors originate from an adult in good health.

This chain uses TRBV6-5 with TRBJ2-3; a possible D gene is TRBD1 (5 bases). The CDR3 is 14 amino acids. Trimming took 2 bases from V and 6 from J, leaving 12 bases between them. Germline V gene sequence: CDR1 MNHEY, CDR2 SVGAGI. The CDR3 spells CASSYDRVIDTQYF. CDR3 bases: TGTGCCAGCAGTTACGACAGAGTCATCGATACGCAGTATTTT.

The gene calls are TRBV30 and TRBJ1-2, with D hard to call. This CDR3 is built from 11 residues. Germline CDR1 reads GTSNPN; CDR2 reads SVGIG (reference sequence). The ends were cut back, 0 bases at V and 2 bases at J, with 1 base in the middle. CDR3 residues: CAWSVNYGYTF. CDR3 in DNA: TGTGCCTGGAGTGTCAACTATGGCTACACCTTC.

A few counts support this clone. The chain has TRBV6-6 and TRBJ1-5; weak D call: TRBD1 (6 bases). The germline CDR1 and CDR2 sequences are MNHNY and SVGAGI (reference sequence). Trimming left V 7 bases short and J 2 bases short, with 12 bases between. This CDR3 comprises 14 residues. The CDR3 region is CASKLDRGNQPQHF. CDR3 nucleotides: TGTGCCAGCAAACTGGACAGAGGCAATCAGCCCCAGCATTTT.

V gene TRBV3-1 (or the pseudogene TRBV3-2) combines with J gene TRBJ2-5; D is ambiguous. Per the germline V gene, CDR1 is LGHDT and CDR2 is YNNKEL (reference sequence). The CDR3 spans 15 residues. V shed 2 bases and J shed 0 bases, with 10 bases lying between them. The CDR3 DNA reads TGTGCCAGCAGCCAAACCATCAACTACCAAGAGACCCAGTACTTC. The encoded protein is CASSQTINYQETQYF.

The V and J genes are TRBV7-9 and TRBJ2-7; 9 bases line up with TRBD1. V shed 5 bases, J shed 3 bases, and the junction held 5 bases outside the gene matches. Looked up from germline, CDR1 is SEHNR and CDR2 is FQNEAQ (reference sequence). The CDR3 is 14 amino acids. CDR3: CASSNPDRGYEQYF. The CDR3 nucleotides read TGTGCCAGCAGCAACCCGGACAGGGGCTACGAGCAGTACTTC.

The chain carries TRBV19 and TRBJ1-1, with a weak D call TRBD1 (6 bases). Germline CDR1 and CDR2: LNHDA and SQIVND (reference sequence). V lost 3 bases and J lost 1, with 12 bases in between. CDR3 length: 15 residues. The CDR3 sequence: CASSIPGHRNTEAFF. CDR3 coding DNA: TGTGCCAGTAGTATTCCGGGACATAGGAACACTGAAGCTTTCTTT.

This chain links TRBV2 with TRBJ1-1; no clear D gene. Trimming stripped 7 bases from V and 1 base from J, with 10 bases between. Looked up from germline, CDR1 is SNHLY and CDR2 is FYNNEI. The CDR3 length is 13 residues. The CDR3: CASMGDGNTEAFF. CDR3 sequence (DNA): TGTGCCAGCATGGGTGACGGGAACACTGAAGCTTTCTTT.

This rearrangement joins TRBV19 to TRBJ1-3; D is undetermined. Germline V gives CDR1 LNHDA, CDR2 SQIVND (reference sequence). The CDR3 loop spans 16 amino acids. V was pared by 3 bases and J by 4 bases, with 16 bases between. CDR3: CASSILRETGGNTIYF. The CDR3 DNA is TGTGCCAGTAGTATTCTCCGGGAAACCGGCGGAAACACCATATATTTT.

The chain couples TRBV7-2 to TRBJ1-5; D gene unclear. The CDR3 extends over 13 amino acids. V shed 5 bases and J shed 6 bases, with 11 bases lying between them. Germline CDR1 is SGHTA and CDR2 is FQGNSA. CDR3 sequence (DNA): TGTGCCAGCAGCCTATCCGTTTTTCAGCCCCAGCATTTT. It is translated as CASSLSVFQPQHF.

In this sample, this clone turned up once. The CDR3 protein is CASSFGGGYNEQFF. The DNA for the CDR3 is TGTGCCAGCAGTTTTGGGGGGGGCTACAATGAGCAGTTCTTC. The chain employs TRBV28 and TRBJ2-1, with TRBD2 matching over 7 bases. The V gene end was trimmed by 3 bases and the J gene end by 3 bases; junction bases not matched to a gene: 2. Germline V lookup: CDR1 MDHEN, CDR2 SYDVKM. The CDR3 consists of 14 residues.

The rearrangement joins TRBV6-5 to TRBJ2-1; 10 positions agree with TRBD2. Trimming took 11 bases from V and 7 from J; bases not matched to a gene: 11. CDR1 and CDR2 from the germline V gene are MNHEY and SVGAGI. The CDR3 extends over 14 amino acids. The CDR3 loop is CASGGGLANNEQFF. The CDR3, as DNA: TGTGCCTCCGGAGGGGGACTAGCGAATAATGAGCAGTTCTTC.

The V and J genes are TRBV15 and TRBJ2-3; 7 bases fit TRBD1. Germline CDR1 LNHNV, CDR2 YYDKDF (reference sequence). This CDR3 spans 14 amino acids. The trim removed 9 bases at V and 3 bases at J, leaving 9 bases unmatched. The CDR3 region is CATTEQGPTDTQYF. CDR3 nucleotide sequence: TGTGCCACTACAGAACAGGGGCCTACAGATACGCAGTATTTT. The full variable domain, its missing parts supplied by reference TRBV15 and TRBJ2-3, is DAMVIQNPRYQVTQFGKPVTLSCSQTLNHNVMYWYQQKSSQAPKLLFHYYDKDFNNEADTPDNFQSRRPNTSFCFLDIRSPGLGDTAMYLCATTEQGPTDTQYFGPGTRLTVL.

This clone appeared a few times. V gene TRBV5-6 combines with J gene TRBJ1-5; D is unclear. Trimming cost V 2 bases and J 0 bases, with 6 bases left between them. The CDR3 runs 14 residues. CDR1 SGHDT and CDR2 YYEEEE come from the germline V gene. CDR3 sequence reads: CASSFWNSNQPQHF. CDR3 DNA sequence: TGTGCCAGCAGCTTCTGGAATAGCAATCAGCCCCAGCATTTT.

The CDR3 loop is CASSVDPRSPLHF. For the CDR3, the DNA is TGTGCCAGCAGCGTAGATCCCCGCTCACCCCTCCACTTT. The chain uses TRBV9 and TRBJ1-6; no firm D call. This CDR3 spans 13 amino acids. In germline, CDR1 is SGDLS, CDR2 YYNGEE. V lost 0 bases and J lost 10, with 8 bases in between.

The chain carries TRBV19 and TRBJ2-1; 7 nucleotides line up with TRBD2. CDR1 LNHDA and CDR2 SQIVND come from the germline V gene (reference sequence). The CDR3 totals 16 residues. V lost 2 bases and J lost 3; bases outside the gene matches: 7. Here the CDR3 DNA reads TGTGCCAGTAGTATAAAGGCTAGCGGACTCTACAATGAGCAGTTCTTC. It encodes CASSIKASGLYNEQFF.

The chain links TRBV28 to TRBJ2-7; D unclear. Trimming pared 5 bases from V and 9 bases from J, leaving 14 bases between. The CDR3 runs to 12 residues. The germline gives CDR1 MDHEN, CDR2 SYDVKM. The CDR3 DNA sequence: TGTGCCAGCAGTCGGACCCTTAGTAGGCAGTACTTC. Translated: CASSRTLSRQYF.

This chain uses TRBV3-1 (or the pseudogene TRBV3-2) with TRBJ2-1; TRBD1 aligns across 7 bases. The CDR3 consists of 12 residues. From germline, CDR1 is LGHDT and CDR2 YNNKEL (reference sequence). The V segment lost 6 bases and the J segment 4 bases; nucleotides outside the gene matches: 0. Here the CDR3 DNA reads TGTGCCAGCAGACAGGGGTACAATGAGCAGTTCTTC. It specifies CASRQGYNEQFF.

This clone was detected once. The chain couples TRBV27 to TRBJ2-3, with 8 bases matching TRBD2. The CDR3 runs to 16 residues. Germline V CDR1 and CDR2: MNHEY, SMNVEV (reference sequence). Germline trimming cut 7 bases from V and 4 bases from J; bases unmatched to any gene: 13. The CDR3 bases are TGTGCCAGCACACCCCTTGCAGCGGGAGCCCCAGATACGCAGTATTTT. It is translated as CASTPLAAGAPDTQYF.

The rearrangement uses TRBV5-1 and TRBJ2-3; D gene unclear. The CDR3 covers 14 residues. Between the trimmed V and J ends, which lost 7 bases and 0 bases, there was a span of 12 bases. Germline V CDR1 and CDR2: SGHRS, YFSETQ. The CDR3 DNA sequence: TGCGCCAGCGGGTGGGGAACTAGCACAGATACGCAGTATTTT. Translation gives CASGWGTSTDTQYF.

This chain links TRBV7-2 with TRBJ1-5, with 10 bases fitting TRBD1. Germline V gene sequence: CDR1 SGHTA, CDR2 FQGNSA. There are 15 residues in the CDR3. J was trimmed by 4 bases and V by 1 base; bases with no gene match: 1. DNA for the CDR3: TGTGCCAGCAGCTTAGGGACAGGGGGAAATCAGCCCCAGCATTTT. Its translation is CASSLGTGGNQPQHF. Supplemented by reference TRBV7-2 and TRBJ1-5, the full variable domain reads GAGVSQSPSNKVTEKGKDVELRCDPISGHTALYWYRQSLGQGLEFLIYFQGNSAPDKSGLPSDRFSAERTGGSVSTLTIQRTQQEDSAVYLCASSLGTGGNQPQHFGDGTRLSIL.

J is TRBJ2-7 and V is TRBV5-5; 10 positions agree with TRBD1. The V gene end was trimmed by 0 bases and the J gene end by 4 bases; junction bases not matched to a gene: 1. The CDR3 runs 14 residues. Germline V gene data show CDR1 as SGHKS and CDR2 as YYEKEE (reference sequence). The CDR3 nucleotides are TGTGCCAGCAGCTTGGTGGGACAGGGGTACGAGCAGTACTTC. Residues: CASSLVGQGYEQYF.

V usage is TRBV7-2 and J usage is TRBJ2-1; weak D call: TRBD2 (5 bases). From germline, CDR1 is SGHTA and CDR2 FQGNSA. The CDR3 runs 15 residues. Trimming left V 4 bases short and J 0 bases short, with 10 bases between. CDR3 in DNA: TGTGCCAGCAGCTCCGAGCGGATCTCCTACAATGAGCAGTTCTTC. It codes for CASSSERISYNEQFF.

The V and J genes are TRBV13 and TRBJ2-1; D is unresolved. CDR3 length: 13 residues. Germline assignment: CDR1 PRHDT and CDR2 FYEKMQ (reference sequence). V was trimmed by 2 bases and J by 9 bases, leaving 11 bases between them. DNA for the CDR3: TGTGCCAGCAGCTTAATTCGTACGGGTGAGCAGTTCTTC. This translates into CASSLIRTGEQFF.

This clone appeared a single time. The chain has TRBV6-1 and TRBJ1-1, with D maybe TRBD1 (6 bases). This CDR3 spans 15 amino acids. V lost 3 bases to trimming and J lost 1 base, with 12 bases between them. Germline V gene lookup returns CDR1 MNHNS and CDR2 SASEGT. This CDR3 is CASSDYSGANTEAFF. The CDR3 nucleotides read TGTGCCAGCAGTGATTATTCAGGGGCGAACACTGAAGCTTTCTTT.

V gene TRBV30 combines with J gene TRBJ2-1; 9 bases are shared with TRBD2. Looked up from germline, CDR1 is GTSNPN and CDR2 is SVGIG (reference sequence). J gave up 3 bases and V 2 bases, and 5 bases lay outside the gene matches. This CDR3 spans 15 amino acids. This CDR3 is CAWSCSGSRYNEQFF. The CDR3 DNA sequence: TGTGCCTGGAGTTGTAGCGGGAGTCGCTACAATGAGCAGTTCTTC.

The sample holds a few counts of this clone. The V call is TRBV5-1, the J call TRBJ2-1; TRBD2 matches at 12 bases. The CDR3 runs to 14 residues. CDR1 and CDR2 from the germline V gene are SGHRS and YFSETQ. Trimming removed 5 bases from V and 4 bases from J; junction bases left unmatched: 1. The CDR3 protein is CASSGLAGYNEQFF. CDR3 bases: TGCGCCAGCAGTGGACTAGCGGGGTACAATGAGCAGTTCTTC. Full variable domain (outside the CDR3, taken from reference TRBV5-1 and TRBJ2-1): KAGVTQTPRYLIKTRGQQVTLSCSPISGHRSVSWYQQTPGQGLQFLFEYFSETQRNKGNFPGRFSGRQFSNSRSEMNVSTLELGDSALYLCASSGLAGYNEQFFGPGTRLTVL.